The 5 T cell receptor beta chains presented below share a single source sample, sequenced in a study of shared clonotypes between healthy human individuals. The table came from immunoSEQ multiplex PCR; TCRdb's copy has only in-frame clones and leaves some out. Of fewer than 650,000 clones listed, about 80% are singletons. The sequenced sample consisted of PBMCs. The receptor set was obtained from a woman aged 40 to 49 in good health. Some clones in this sample may be carry-over from other donors' samples.

This rearrangement joins TRBV5-1 to TRBJ2-1; 11 bases fit TRBD2. The V gene end was trimmed by 0 bases and the J gene end by 8 bases; junction bases not matched to a gene: 7. Germline lookup yields CDR1 SGHRS and CDR2 YFSETQ. CDR3 length equals 16 residues. For the CDR3, the DNA is TGCGCCAGCAGCTTGGGCACTAGCGGGAGATCCCATGAGCAGTTCTTC. Amino acids: CASSLGTSGRSHEQFF.

The chain has TRBV13 and TRBJ1-1; unclear D gene. Germline-derived CDR1 and CDR2 are PRHDT and FYEKMQ (reference sequence). V was cut by 0 bases and J by 4 bases, with 12 bases left in between. The CDR3 runs 15 residues. The chain's CDR3 is CASSLGVGSGTEAFF. CDR3 nucleotides: TGTGCCAGCAGCTTAGGAGTAGGGTCGGGCACTGAAGCTTTCTTT. The variable domain in full, completed from reference TRBV13 and TRBJ1-1, reads AAGVIQSPRHLIKEKRETATLKCYPIPRHDTVYWYQQGPGQDPQFLISFYEKMQSDKGSIPDRFSAQQFSDYHSELNMSSLELGDSALYFCASSLGVGSGTEAFFGQGTRLTVV.

This clone was seen more than once but under ten times. The chain employs TRBV7-3 and TRBJ2-3; possible D gene TRBD2, 6 bases. From germline, CDR1 is SGHTA and CDR2 FQGTGA. The CDR3 runs 14 residues. V was pared by 4 bases and J by 0 bases, with 8 bases between. CDR3 DNA: TGTGCCAGCAGCTCGGGAGTCAGCACAGATACGCAGTATTTT. Translation gives CASSSGVSTDTQYF. Based on the CDR3 plus reference TRBV7-3 and TRBJ2-3, the full variable domain is GAGVSQTPSNKVTEKGKYVELRCDPISGHTALYWYRQSLGQGPEFLIYFQGTGAADDSGLPNDRFFAVRPEGSVSTLKIQRTERGDSAVYLCASSSGVSTDTQYFGPGTRLTVL.

This rearrangement joins TRBV28 to TRBJ1-1, with TRBD1 matching over 7 bases. Germline V gives CDR1 MDHEN, CDR2 SYDVKM. The length of the CDR3 is 13 residues. The ends lost 7 bases at V and 2 bases at J; junction bases unmatched: 4. The CDR3 reads CASKGGPNTEAFF. The CDR3 coding sequence is TGTGCCAGCAAAGGGGGCCCCAACACTGAAGCTTTCTTT. The full variable domain, in which reference TRBV28 and TRBJ1-1 provide the parts outside the CDR3, is DVKVTQSSRYLVKRTGEKVFLECVQDMDHENMFWYRQDPGLGLRLIYFSYDVKMKEKGDIPEGYSVSREKKERFSLILESASTNQTSMYLCASKGGPNTEAFFGQGTRLTVV.

This sequence joins TRBV5-4 and TRBJ2-4, with 7 positions matching TRBD1. Germline V gene lookup returns CDR1 SGHNT and CDR2 YYREEE (reference sequence). The CDR3 is 16 residues long. J was trimmed by 1 base and V by 2 bases; bases with no gene match: 6. Written as DNA, the CDR3 is TGTGCCAGCAGCTTAGAGGGCAGGGGGGCCAAAAACATTCAGTACTTC. Translated: CASSLEGRGAKNIQYF.